This T cell receptor (beta chain) was obtained from a study of radiotherapy plus CTLA-4 blockade in lung cancer. Regarding the study as a whole: Blood-borne expansion of tumor-derived TCR clones followed radiotherapy plus ipilimumab.

TCRdb's copy holds only in-frame clones and misses some; the assay was immunoSEQ multiplex PCR. The sample lists approximately 47,000 clones; roughly 60% were seen once. In the case of this clone: Its antigen is unknown.

The sequence came from a human donor with non-small cell lung cancer who had a partial response to radiotherapy plus ipilimumab. The sequenced sample was peripheral blood, obtained from a patient treated with radiotherapy plus ipilimumab.

Written as DNA, the CDR3 is TGCAGCTTCACTAGCGGCCAAAGCACAGATACGCAGTATTTT. The encoded protein is CSFTSGQSTDTQYF. This chain joins TRBV29-1 and TRBJ2-3, with TRBD2 matching over 8 bases. With V trimmed by 8 bases and J by 0 bases, 7 bases remained unmatched. The CDR3 has 14 residues. Germline V lookup: CDR1 SQVTM, CDR2 ANQGSEA.